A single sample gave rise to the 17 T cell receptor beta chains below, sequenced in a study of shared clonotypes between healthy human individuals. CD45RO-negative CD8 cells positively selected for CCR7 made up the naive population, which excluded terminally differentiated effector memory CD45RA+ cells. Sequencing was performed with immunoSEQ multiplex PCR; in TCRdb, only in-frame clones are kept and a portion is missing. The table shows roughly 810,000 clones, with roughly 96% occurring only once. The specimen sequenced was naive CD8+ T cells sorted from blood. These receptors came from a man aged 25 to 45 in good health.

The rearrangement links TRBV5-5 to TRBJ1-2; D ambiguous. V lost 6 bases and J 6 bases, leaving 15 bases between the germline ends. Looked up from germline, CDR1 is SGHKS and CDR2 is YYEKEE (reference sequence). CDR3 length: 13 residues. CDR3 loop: CASNEGGVNGYTF. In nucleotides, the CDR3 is TGTGCCAGCAACGAGGGCGGGGTGAATGGCTACACCTTC. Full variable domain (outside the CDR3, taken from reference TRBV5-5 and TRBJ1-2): DAGVTQSPTHLIKTRGQQVTLRCSPISGHKSVSWYQQVLGQGPQFIFQYYEKEERGRGNFPDRFSARQFPNYSSELNVNALLLGDSALYLCASNEGGVNGYTFGSGTRLTVV.

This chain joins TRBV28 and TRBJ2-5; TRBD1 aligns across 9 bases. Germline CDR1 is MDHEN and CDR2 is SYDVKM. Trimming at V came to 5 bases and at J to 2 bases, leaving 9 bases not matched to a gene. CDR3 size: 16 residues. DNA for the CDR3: TGTGCCAGCAGTATCCGGGACAGGGAATGGCAAGAGACCCAGTACTTC. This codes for CASSIRDREWQETQYF.

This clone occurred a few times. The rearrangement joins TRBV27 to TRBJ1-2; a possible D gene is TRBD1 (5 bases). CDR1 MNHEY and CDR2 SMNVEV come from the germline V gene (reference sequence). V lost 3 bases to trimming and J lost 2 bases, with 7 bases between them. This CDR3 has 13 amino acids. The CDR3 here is CASSFAGNYGYTF. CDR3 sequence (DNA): TGTGCCAGCAGTTTCGCAGGGAACTATGGCTACACCTTC.

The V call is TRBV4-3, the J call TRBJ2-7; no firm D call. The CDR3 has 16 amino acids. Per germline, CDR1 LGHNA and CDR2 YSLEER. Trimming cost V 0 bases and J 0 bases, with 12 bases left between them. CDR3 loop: CASSQDPRGSSYEQYF. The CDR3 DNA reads TGCGCCAGCAGCCAAGATCCTCGTGGCAGCTCCTACGAGCAGTACTTC.

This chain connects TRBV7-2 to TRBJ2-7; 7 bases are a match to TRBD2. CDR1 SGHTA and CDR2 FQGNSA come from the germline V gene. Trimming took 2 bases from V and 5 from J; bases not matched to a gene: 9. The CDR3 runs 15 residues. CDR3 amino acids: CASSLWRGSVDEQYF. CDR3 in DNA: TGTGCCAGCAGCTTATGGCGCGGGAGTGTCGACGAGCAGTACTTC.

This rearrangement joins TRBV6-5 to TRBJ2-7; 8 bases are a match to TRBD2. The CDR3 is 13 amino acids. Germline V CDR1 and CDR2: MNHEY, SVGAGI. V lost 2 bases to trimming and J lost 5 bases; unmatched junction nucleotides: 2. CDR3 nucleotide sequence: TGTGCCAGCAGTTACAGCGGGAGAGACGAGCAGTACTTC. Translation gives CASSYSGRDEQYF.

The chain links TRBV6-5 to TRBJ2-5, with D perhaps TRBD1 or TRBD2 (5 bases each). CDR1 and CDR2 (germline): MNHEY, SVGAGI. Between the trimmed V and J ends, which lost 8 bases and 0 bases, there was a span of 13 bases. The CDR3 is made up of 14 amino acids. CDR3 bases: TGTGCCAGCCGTTCGGGGCAGTACCAAGAGACCCAGTACTTC. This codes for CASRSGQYQETQYF.

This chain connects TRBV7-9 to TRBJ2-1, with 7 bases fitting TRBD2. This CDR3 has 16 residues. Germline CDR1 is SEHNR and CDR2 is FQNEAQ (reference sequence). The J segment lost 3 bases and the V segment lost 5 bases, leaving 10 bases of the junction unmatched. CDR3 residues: CASSPGGRVHYNEQFF. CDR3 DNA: TGTGCCAGCAGCCCCGGGGGGAGGGTTCACTACAATGAGCAGTTCTTC.

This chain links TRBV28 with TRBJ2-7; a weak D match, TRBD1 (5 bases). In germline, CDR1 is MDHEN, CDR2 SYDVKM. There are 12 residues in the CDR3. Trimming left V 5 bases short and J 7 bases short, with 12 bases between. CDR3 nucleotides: TGTGCCAGCAGTCGGGCAGGGCGGGAGCAGTACTTC. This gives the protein CASSRAGREQYF.

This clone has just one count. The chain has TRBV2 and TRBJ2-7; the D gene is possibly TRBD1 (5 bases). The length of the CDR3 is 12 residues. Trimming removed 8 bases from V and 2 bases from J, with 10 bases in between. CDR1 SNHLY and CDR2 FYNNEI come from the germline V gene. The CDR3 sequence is CASAGRAYEQYF. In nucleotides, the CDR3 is TGTGCCAGCGCAGGCAGGGCCTACGAGCAGTACTTC.

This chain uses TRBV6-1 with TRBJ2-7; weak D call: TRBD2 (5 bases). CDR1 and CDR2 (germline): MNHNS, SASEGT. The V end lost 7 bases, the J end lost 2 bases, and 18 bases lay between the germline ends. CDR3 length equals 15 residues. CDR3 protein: CASMDLPGIAYEQYF. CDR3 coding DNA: TGTGCCAGCATGGACCTCCCCGGGATCGCCTACGAGCAGTACTTC.

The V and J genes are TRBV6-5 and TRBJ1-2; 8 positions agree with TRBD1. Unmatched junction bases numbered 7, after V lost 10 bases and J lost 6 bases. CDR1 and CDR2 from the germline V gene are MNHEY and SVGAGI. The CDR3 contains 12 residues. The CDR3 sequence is CATFLTGDGYTF. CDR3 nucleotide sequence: TGTGCCACCTTCTTGACAGGGGATGGCTACACCTTC.

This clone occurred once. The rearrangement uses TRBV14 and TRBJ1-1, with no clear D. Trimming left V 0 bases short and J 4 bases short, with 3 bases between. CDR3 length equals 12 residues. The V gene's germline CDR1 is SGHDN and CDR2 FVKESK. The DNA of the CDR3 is TGTGCCAGCAGCCAAGAGGGCACTGAAGCTTTCTTT. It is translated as CASSQEGTEAFF.

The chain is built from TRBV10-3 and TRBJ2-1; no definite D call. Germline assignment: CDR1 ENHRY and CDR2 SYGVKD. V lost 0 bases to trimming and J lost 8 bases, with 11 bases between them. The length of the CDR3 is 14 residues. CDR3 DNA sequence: TGTGCCATCAGTGAGTCAGCTAGTCTCGATGAGCAGTTCTTC. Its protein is CAISESASLDEQFF.

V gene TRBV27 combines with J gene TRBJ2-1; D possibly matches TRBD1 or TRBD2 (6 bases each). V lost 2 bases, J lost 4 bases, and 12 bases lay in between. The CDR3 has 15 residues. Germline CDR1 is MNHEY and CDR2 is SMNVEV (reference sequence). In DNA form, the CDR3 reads TGTGCCAGCAGTTTAGGGGGCGGGAAATACAATGAGCAGTTCTTC. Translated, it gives CASSLGGGKYNEQFF.

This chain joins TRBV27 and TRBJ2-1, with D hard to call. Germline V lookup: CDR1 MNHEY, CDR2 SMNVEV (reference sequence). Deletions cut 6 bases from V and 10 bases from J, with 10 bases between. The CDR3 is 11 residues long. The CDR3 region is CASSGMGEQFF. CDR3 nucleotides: TGTGCCAGCAGCGGAATGGGAGAGCAGTTCTTC.

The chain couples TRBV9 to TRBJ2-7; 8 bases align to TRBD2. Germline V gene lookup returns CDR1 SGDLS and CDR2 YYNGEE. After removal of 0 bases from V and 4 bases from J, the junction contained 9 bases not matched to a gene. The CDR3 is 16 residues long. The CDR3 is CASSVEEASGWYEQYF. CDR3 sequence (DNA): TGTGCCAGCAGCGTAGAGGAGGCTAGCGGGTGGTACGAGCAGTACTTC. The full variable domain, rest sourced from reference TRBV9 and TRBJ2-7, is DSGVTQTPKHLITATGQRVTLRCSPRSGDLSVYWYQQSLDQGLQFLIQYYNGEERAKGNILERFSAQQFPDLHSELNLSSLELGDSALYFCASSVEEASGWYEQYFGPGTRLTVT.